This T cell receptor beta chain is from a study of T cell responses to AZD1222 COVID-19 vaccine. The CDR3 runs 11 residues. The germline V gene encodes CDR1 MNHEY and CDR2 SVGAGI. Deletions cut 11 bases from V and 7 bases from J, with 13 bases between. A word on this clone: As yet, its antigen is unknown.

Repertoires were generated with immunoSEQ multiplex PCR, while TCRdb's copy carries only in-frame clones and drops some. The sample holds just over 60,000 clones, 76% seen once. General study points: The CD4 TCRs associated with vaccination extended across spike and predominated at 160-218 and 743-854. In a largely white British group with more females than males, clonal diversity was possibly underestimated. No repertoire was sampled before or during the peak T cell response, only after it. Rises in breadth and depth of Spike-specific TCRs came after two AZD1222 doses.

The chain employs TRBV6-5 and TRBJ2-3; D uncertain. Material: peripheral blood, obtained on day 0 of AZD1222 vaccination. The clonotype originates from an adult in good health. For the CDR3, the DNA is TGTGCCGGTGGTTTTCCTTATACGCAGTATTTT. The encoded protein is CAGGFPYTQYF.